These T cell receptor beta chains were read from a single sample in a study of T-cell memory formation after mild COVID-19. TCRdb independently ran MiXCR on the 5' RACE reads; one entry per CDR3 protein. The table lists hundreds of thousands of distinct CDR3 sequences, approximately 27% of them singletons. Source material: PBMCs or a T cell subset sorted from them (not recorded which). The source of these receptors is an adult woman who had mild COVID-19 (a few samples of this study predate the infection). Cell type and time point are not known. Both conserved end residues are trimmed from each CDR3. Each record gives: V gene, CDR3 length, D gene, J gene, CDR3 protein. D genes are given only for firm matches.

v_gene: TRBV5-1
len: 15
d_gene: TRBD2
j_gene: TRBJ2-3
CDR3aa: ASSPRGGVPVPDTQY

v_gene: TRBV7-9
len: 11
d_gene: .
j_gene: TRBJ1-2
CDR3aa: ASSYQGGYGYT

v_gene: TRBV11-2
len: 14
d_gene: TRBD2
j_gene: TRBJ2-7
CDR3aa: ASSFPTSGSIYEQY

v_gene: TRBV2
len: 11
d_gene: .
j_gene: TRBJ2-3
CDR3aa: ASQRDPGGTQY

v_gene: TRBV6-5
len: 11
d_gene: .
j_gene: TRBJ2-2
CDR3aa: ASRDTNTGELF

v_gene: TRBV5-1
len: 13
d_gene: .
j_gene: TRBJ1-1
CDR3aa: ASSLSEGLNTEAF

v_gene: TRBV2
len: 11
d_gene: .
j_gene: TRBJ1-5
CDR3aa: ASMGYSNQPQH

v_gene: TRBV2
len: 12
d_gene: TRBD2
j_gene: TRBJ2-7
CDR3aa: ASIPSGVTYEQY

v_gene: TRBV7-3
len: 20
d_gene: TRBD2
j_gene: TRBJ2-1
CDR3aa: ASSPRGLARRRDSRSYNEQF

v_gene: TRBV5-1
len: 14
d_gene: TRBD1
j_gene: TRBJ2-1
CDR3aa: ASSLRGQGGYNEQF

v_gene: TRBV5-4
len: 12
d_gene: .
j_gene: TRBJ2-1
CDR3aa: ASSASSSRDEQF

v_gene: TRBV20-1
len: 13
d_gene: .
j_gene: TRBJ1-4
CDR3aa: SANAPAVSNEKLF

v_gene: TRBV9
len: 14
d_gene: TRBD2
j_gene: TRBJ2-3
CDR3aa: ASSARGAGEMDTQY

v_gene: TRBV4-2
len: 11
d_gene: .
j_gene: TRBJ2-7
CDR3aa: ASSQEGSSEQY

v_gene: TRBV4-2
len: 15
d_gene: TRBD2
j_gene: TRBJ2-1
CDR3aa: ASSQDTSGGAYNEQF

v_gene: TRBV27
len: 10
d_gene: .
j_gene: TRBJ1-5
CDR3aa: ASRQGWEPQH

v_gene: TRBV4-1
len: 13
d_gene: .
j_gene: TRBJ1-1
CDR3aa: ASSHLDSPGTEAF

v_gene: TRBV29-1
len: 11
d_gene: .
j_gene: TRBJ1-1
CDR3aa: SVEETENTEAF

v_gene: TRBV19
len: 11
d_gene: .
j_gene: TRBJ2-7
CDR3aa: ASSWADSYEQY

v_gene: TRBV2
len: 13
d_gene: .
j_gene: TRBJ2-1
CDR3aa: ASSGQGTPYNEQF

v_gene: TRBV5-6
len: 12
d_gene: TRBD1
j_gene: TRBJ2-1
CDR3aa: ASSLPQGANEQF

v_gene: TRBV24-1
len: 12
d_gene: .
j_gene: TRBJ2-1
CDR3aa: ATSDFTSYNEQF